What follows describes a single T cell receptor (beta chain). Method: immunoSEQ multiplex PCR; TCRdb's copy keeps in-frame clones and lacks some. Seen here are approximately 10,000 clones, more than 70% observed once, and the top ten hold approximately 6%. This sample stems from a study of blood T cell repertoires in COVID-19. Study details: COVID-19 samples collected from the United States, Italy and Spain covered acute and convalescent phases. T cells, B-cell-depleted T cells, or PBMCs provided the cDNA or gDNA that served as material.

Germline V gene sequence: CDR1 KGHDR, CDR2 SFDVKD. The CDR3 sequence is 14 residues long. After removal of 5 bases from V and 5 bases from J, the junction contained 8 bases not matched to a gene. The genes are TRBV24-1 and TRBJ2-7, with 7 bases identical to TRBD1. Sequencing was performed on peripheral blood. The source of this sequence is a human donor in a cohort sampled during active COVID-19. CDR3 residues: CATSAPTGRHEQYF. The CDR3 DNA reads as TGTGCCACCAGTGCCCCGACAGGGCGCCACGAGCAGTACTTC.